What follows is one TCR beta chain and its context. No antigen is known for it. The sample originates from a study of T cells expressing NK-cell markers. Study-wide results and limits: Whether expanded NKG2C-expressing T cell clones recognize HCMV is unknown.

Following a re-call of the 5' RACE reads, TCRdb has one entry per CDR3 protein and lacks DNA. In all, the sample yields 160,000 or so distinct CDR3 sequences. In germline, CDR1 is SGHRS, CDR2 YFSETQ. This CDR3 is built from 16 residues. The origin of this receptor is a woman aged 18 to 75 in good health. The material sequenced was blood T cells: a sorted CD56 or NKG2C T cell subset, CD4+ or CD8+ T cells, or bulk PBMC T cells (not recorded which). The chain carries TRBV5-1 and TRBJ2-3; TCRdb proposes TRBD2, but this gene call is untestable without DNA. The CDR3 is CASSPPVAGGTDTQYF.